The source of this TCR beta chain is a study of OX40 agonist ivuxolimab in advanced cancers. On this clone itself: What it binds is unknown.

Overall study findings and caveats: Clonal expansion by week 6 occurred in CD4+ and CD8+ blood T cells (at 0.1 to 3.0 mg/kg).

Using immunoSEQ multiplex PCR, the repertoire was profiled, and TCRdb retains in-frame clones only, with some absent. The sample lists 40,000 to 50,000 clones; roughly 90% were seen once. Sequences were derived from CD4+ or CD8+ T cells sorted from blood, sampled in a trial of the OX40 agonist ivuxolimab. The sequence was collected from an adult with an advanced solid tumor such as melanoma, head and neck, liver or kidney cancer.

The CDR3 nucleotides read TGCGCCAGCACGAGGGGGATGAACACTGAAGCTTTCTTT. Its translation is CASTRGMNTEAFF. The genes are TRBV5-1 and TRBJ1-1, with D possibly TRBD1 on 6 matching bases. CDR3 length: 13 amino acids. In germline, CDR1 is SGHRS, CDR2 YFSETQ. The ends were cut back, 6 bases at V and 0 bases at J, with 9 bases in the middle.